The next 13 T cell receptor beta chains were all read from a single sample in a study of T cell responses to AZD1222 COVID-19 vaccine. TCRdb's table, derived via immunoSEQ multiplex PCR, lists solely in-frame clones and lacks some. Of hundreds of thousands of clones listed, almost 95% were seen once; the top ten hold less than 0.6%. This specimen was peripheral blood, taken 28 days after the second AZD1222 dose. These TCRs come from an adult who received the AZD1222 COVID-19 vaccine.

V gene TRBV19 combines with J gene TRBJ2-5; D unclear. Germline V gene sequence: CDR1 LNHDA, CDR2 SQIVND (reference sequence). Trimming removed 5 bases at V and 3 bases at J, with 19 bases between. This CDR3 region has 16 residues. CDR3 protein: CASSPAQIPEEETQYF. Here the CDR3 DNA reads TGTGCCAGTAGTCCTGCACAGATCCCCGAGGAAGAGACCCAGTACTTC.

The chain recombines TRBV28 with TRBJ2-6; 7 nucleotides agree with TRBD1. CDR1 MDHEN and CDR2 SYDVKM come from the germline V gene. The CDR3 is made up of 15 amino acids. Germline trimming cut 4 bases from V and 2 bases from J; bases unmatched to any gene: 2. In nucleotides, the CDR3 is TGTGCCAGCAGTTCCCAGGGGGCTGGGGCCAACGTCCTGACTTTC. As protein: CASSSQGAGANVLTF.

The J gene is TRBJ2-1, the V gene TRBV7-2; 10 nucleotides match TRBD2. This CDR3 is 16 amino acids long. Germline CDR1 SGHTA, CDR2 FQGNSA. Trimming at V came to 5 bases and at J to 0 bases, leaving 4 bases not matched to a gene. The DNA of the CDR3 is TGTGCCAGCAGCGTACTAGCGGGAACCTCCTACAATGAGCAGTTCTTC. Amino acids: CASSVLAGTSYNEQFF.

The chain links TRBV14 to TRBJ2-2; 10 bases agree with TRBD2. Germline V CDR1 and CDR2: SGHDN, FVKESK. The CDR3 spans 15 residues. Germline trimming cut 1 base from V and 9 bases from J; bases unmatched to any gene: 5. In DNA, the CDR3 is TGTGCCAGCAGCCAAGGGAGACTAGCGGGTAGGGAGCTGTTTTTT. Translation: CASSQGRLAGRELFF.

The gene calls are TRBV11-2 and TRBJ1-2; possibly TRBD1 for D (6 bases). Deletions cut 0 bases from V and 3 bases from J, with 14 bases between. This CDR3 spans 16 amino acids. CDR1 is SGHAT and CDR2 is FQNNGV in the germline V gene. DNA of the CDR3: TGTGCCAGCAGCTTAGATGGCAGGGGCAAACACTATGGCTACACCTTC. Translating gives CASSLDGRGKHYGYTF.

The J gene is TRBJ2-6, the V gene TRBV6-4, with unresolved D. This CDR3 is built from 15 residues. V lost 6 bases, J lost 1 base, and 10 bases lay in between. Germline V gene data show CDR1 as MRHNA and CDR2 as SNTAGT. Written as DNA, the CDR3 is TGTGCCAGCAGCCAGACTCATTCTGGGGCCAACGTCCTGACTTTC. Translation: CASSQTHSGANVLTF.

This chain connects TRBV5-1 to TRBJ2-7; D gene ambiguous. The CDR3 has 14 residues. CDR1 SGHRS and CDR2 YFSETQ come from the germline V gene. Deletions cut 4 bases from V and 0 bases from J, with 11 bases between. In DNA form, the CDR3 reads TGCGCCAGCAGCCCCGGAGCAGGCTCCTACGAGCAGTACTTC. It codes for CASSPGAGSYEQYF.

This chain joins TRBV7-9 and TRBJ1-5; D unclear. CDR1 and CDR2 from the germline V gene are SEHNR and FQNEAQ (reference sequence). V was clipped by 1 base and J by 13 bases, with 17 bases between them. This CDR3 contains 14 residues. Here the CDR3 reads CASSLGWVQGPQHF. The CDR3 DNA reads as TGTGCCAGCAGCTTAGGCTGGGTCCAAGGGCCTCAGCATTTT.

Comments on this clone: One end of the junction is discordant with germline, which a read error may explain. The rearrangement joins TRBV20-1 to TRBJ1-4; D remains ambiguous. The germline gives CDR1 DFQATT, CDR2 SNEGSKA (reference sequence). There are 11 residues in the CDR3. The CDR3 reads CSARAPGREGF. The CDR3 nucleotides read TGCAGTGCTAGAGCCCCCGGGAGGGAAGGTTTT.

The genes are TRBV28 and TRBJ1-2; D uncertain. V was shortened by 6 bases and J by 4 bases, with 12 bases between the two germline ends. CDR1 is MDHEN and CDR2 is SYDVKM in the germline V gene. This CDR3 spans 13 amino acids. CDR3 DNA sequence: TGTGCCAGCAGCCTCCCTCCACCCTATGGCTACACCTTC. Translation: CASSLPPPYGYTF.

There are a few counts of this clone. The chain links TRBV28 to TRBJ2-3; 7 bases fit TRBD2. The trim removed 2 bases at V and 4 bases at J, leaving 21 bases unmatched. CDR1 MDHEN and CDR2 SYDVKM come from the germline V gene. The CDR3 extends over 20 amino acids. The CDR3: CASSLPLDYLGGSGPDTQYF. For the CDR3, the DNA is TGTGCCAGCAGTTTACCCCTGGACTATTTGGGAGGGAGCGGCCCAGATACGCAGTATTTT.

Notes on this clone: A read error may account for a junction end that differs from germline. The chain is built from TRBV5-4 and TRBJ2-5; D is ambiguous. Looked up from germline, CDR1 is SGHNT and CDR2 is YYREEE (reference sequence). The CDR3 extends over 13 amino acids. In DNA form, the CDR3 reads TGTGCCAGCAGATTGGGTAGGGCTGAGACCCAGTACTTC. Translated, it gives CASRLGRAETQYF.

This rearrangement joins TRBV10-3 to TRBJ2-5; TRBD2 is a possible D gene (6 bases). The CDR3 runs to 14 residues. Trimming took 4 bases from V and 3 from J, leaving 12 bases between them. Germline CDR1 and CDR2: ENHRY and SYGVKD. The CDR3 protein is CAISVTSRKETQYF. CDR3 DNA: TGTGCCATCAGTGTAACTAGCCGCAAAGAGACCCAGTACTTC.